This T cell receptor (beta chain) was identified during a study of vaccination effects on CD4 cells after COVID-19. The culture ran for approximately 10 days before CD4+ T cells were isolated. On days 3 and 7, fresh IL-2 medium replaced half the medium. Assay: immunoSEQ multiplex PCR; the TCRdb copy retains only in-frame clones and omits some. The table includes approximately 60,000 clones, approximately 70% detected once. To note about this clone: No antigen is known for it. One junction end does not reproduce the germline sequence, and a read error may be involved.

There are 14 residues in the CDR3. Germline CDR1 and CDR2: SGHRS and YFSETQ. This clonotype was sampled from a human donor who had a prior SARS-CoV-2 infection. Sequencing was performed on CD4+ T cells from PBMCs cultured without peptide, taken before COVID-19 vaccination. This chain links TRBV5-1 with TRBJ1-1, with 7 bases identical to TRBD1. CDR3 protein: CASSPHQDRLNPAF. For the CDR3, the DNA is TGCGCCAGCAGCCCCCATCAGGACAGGCTTAACCCGGCATTT.